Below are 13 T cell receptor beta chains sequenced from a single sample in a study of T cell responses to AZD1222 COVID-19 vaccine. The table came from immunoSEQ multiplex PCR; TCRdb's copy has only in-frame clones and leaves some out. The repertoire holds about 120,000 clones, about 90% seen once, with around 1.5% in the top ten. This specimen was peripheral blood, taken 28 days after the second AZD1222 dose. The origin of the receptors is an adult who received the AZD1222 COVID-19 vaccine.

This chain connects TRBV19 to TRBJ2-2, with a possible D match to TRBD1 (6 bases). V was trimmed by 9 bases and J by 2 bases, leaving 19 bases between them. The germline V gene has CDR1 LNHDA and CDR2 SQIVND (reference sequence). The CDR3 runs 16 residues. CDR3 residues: CASSLGASTNTGELFF. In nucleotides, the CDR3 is TGTGCCAGCTCTCTGGGGGCAAGTACAAACACCGGGGAGCTGTTTTTT.

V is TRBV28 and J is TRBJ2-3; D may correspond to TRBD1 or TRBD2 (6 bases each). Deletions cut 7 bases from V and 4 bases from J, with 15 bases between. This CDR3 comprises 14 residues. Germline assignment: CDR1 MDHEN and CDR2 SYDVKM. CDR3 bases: TGTGCCAGCACCCAACCGGGGGCTGCAGATACGCAGTATTTT. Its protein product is CASTQPGAADTQYF.

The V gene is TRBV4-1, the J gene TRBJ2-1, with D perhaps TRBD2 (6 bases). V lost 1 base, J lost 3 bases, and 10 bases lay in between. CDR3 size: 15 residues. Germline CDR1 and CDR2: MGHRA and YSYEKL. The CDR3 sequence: CASSQGGENYNEQFF. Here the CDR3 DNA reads TGCGCCAGCAGCCAAGGCGGGGAGAACTACAATGAGCAGTTCTTC.

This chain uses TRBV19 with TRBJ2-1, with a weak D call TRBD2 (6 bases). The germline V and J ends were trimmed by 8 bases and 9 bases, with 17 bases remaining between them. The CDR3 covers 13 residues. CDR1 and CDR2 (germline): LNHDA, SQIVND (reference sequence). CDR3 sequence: CASGWEARGEQFF. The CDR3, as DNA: TGTGCCAGTGGTTGGGAGGCTAGGGGTGAGCAGTTCTTC.

The CDR3: CSAVNYGYTF. As DNA, the CDR3 is TGCAGTGCTGTAAACTATGGCTACACCTTC. This sequence joins TRBV20-1 and TRBJ1-2; D is undetermined. CDR3 length: 10 amino acids. V dropped 5 bases and J dropped 2 bases, with 3 bases sitting between them. From germline, CDR1 is DFQATT and CDR2 SNEGSKA (reference sequence).

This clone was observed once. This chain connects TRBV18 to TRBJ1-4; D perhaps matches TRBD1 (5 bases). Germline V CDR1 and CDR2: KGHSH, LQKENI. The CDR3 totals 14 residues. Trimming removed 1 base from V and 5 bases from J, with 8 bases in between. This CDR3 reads CASSPRRQNEKLFF. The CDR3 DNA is TGTGCCAGCTCACCACGGAGACAGAATGAAAAACTGTTTTTT.

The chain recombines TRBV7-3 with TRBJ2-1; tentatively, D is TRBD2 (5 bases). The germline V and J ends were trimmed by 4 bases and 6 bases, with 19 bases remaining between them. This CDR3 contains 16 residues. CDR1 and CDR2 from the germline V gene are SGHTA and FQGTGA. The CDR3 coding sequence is TGTGCCAGCAGCTCCGCCCCGGCGGGCGGCGCCAATGAGCAGTTCTTC. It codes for CASSSAPAGGANEQFF.

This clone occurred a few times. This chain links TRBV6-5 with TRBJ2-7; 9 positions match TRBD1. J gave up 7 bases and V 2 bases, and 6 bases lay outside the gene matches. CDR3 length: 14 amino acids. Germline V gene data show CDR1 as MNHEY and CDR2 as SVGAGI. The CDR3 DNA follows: TGTGCCAGCAGTTACCTCGACAGGGGGAGGGAGCAGTACTTC. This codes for CASSYLDRGREQYF.

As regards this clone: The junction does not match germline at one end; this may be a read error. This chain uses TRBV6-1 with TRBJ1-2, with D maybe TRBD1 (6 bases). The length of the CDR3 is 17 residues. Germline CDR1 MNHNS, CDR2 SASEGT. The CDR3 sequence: CASSVRGRGPIIGGYTF. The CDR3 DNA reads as TGTGCCAGTAGTGTCCGTGGCAGGGGTCCCATCATAGGTGGCTACACCTTC.

This CDR3 reads CASSFMGTDTQYF. The CDR3 region has the DNA TGTGCCAGCAGTTTTATGGGGACAGATACGCAGTATTTT. The chain carries TRBV28 and TRBJ2-3; D gene unclear. The CDR3 spans 13 residues. Germline V gene data show CDR1 as MDHEN and CDR2 as SYDVKM. Trimming stripped 3 bases from V and 3 bases from J, with 7 bases between.

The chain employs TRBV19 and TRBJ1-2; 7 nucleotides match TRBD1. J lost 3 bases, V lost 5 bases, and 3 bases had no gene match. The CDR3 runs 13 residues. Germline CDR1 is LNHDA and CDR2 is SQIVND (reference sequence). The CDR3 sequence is CASSETGDYGYTF. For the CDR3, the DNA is TGTGCCAGTAGTGAAACAGGGGACTATGGCTACACCTTC.

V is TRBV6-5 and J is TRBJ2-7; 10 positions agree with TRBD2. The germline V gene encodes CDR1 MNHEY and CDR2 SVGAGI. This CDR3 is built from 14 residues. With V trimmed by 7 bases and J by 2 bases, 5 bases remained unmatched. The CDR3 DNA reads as TGTGCCAGCACCCGAGCGGGAGGGGCCTACGAGCAGTACTTC. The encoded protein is CASTRAGGAYEQYF.

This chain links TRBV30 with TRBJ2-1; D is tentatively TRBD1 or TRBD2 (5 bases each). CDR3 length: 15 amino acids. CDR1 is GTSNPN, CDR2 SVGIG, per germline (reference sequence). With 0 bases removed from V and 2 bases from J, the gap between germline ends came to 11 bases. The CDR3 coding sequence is TGTGCCTGGAGTGTACGAGGGGCAGCCTACAATGAGCAGTTCTTC. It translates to CAWSVRGAAYNEQFF.